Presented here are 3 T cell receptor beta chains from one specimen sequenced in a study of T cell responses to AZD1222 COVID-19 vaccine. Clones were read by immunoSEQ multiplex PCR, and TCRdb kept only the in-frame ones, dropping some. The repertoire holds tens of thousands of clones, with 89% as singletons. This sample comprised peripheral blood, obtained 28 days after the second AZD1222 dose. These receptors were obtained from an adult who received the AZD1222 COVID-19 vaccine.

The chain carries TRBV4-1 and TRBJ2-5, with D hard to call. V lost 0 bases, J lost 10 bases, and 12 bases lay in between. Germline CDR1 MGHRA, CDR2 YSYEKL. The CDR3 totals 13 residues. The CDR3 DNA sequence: TGCGCCAGCAGCCAAGAGAACTTCCAGCACCAGTACTTC. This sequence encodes CASSQENFQHQYF.

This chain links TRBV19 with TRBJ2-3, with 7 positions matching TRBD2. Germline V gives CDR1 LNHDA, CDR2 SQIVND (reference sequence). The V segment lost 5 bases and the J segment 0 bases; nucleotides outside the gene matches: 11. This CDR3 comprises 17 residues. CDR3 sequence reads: CASSPPTASGSTDTQYF. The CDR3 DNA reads TGTGCCAGTAGTCCCCCCACGGCTAGCGGCAGCACAGATACGCAGTATTTT.

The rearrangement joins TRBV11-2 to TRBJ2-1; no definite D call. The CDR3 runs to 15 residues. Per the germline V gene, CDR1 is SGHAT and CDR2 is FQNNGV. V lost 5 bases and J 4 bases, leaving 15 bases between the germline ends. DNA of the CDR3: TGTGCCAGCAGCAAGGGTCGGCAGACTTACAATGAGCAGTTCTTC. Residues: CASSKGRQTYNEQFF.